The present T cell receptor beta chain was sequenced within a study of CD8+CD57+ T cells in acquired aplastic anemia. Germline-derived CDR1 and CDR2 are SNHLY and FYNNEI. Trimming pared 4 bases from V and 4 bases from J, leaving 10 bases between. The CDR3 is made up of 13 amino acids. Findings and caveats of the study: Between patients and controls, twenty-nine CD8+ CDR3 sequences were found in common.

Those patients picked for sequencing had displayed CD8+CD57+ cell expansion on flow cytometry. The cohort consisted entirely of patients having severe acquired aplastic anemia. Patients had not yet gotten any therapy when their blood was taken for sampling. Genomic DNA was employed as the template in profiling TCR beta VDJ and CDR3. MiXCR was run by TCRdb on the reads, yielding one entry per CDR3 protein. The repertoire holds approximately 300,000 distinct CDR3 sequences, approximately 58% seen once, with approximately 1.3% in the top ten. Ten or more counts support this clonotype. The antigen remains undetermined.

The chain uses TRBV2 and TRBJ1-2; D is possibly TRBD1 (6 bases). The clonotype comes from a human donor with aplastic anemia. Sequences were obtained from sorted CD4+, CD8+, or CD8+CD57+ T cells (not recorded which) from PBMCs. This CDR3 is CASSGGGSYGYTF. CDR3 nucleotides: TGTGCCAGCAGTGGAGGGGGAAGCTATGGCTACACCTTC.